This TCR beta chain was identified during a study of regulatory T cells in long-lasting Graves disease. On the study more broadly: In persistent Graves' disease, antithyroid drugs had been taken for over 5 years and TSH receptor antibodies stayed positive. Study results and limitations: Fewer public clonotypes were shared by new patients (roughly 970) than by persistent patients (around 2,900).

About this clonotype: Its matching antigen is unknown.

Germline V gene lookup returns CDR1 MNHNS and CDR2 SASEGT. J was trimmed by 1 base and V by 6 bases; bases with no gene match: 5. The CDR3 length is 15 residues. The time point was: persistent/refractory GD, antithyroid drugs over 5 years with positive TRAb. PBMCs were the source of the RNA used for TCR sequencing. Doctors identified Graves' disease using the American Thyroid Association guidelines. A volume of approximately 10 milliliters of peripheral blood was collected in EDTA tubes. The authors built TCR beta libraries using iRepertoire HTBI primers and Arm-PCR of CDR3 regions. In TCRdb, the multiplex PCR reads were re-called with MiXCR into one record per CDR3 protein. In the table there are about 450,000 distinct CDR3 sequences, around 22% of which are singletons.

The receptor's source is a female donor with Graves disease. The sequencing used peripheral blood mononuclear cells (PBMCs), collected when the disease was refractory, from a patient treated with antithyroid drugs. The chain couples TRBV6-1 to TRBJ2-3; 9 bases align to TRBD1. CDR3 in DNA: TGTGCCAGCAGGACCCGGGACAGGGGCACAGATACGCAGTATTTT. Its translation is CASRTRDRGTDTQYF.